The entry below gives a single T cell receptor (beta chain) sequence along with its context. CDR1 is MNHEY and CDR2 is SVGAGI in the germline V gene. The CDR3 totals 15 residues. Between the trimmed V and J ends, which lost 3 bases and 6 bases, there was a span of 14 bases. These data originate in a study of shared clonotypes between healthy human individuals. Only in-frame clones appear in the TCRdb table, and some are missing; sequencing was by immunoSEQ multiplex PCR. The sample lists roughly 500,000 clones; about 72% were seen once. Material for sequencing was PBMCs. The rearrangement joins TRBV6-5 to TRBJ1-4; possibly TRBD1 for D (5 bases). The source of this sequence is a woman in her 40s in good health. Some clones in this sample may be carry-over from other donors' samples. Here the CDR3 DNA reads TGTGCCAGCAGTTATACAGCGGGGCGCGATGAAAAACTGTTTTTT. Protein product: CASSYTAGRDEKLFF.